A selection of T cell receptor beta chains follows, all from one sample in a study of cytomegalovirus exposure and HLA in healthy donors. The protocol was immunoSEQ multiplex PCR, while the TCRdb copy is restricted to in-frame clones and leaves out a portion. The table lists about 86,000 clones, about 75% of them singletons. Material: PBMCs. The origin of the receptors is a female donor in good health and CMV-seronegative. Each CDR3 is given with its conserved first and last residue. D genes are given only for firm matches. Clone size is shown for a subset of rows, as once, few, many or a class of expanded clone.

>TRBV7-2|TRBJ2-1|-|TRBD2
TGTGCCAGCAGCTTAGATCCGACTAGCGGGGTAAGTGAGCAGTTCTTC
CASSLDPTSGVSEQFF
>TRBV28|TRBJ2-6|-|-
TGTGCCAGCAGTACATTCAGGGCTGGGGCCAACGTCCTGACTTTC
CASSTFRAGANVLTF
>TRBV29-1|TRBJ1-1|few|-
TGCAGCGTCCCTCCCCTAGAAAGGACTGAAGCTTTCTTT
CSVPPLERTEAFF
>TRBV4-2|TRBJ1-4|-|TRBD1
TGTGCCAGCAGCCAGGGACCGGGACAGGGAGGAGAAAAACTGTTTTTT
CASSQGPGQGGEKLFF
>TRBV19|TRBJ1-3|-|-
TGTGCCAGCACAGCTGGAAACACCATATATTTT
CASTAGNTIYF
>TRBV28|TRBJ1-3|-|TRBD1
TGTGCCAGCACCTTGGGACAGGGCGTAGCTGGAAACACCATATATTTT
CASTLGQGVAGNTIYF
>TRBV7-2|TRBJ2-7|-|-
TGTGCCAGCAGCCAAAGGGGGTACGAGCAGTACTTC
CASSQRGYEQYF
>TRBV19|TRBJ2-1|-|TRBD2
TGTGCCAGTAGTACGAGCGGGAGCAATGAGCAGTTCTTC
CASSTSGSNEQFF
>TRBV5-1|TRBJ2-1|-|TRBD2
TGCGCCAGCAGCTCGAGACTAGCGGGAGGCAACAATGAGCAGTTCTTC
CASSSRLAGGNNEQFF
>TRBV4-3|TRBJ1-1|-|-
TGCGCCAGCAGCCAAGATGGTCGCTTGAGGACTGAAGCTTTCTTT
CASSQDGRLRTEAFF
>TRBV30|TRBJ1-4|-|-
TGTGCCTGGGGAAAGCAGCCAGGGTCTGCAACTAATGAAAAACTGTTTTTT
CAWGKQPGSATNEKLFF
>TRBV25-1|TRBJ1-3|-|-
TGTGCCAGCAGTGACCCCACAGGGACTATCTCTGGAAACACCATATATTTT
CASSDPTGTISGNTIYF
>TRBV6-5|TRBJ2-6|-|-
TGTGCCAGCAGCCTAGGTAACTCTGGGGCCAACGTCCTGACTTTC
CASSLGNSGANVLTF
>TRBV18|TRBJ2-2|-|TRBD2
TGTGCCAGCTCACCATGGGGACTACCTAACACCGGGGAGCTGTTTTTT
CASSPWGLPNTGELFF
>TRBV6-5|TRBJ2-5|-|-
TGTGCCAGCAGTTCTCAGGCCCAAGAGACCCAGTACTTC
CASSSQAQETQYF